The clone carrying this T cell receptor (beta chain) was observed once. The CDR3 extends over 15 amino acids. This entry comes from a study of blood T cell repertoires in COVID-19. Study at large: The United States, Italy and Spain supplied acute and convalescent COVID-19 samples.

TCRdb keeps only in-frame clones here, not all; method: immunoSEQ multiplex PCR. The table records some 46,000 clones, roughly 86% of them present only once. Sequencing was done on a sample of peripheral blood. The sequence came from a man aged 60 to 69 with active COVID-19. This chain joins TRBV12-2 and TRBJ1-6. TRBV12-2 is deemed a pseudogene. CDR3 sequence (DNA): TGTGCAAGTCGCTTGACGGTCGGGAGTAATTCACCCCTCCACTTT. This gives the protein CASRLTVGSNSPLHF.